The next 17 T cell receptor beta chains were all read from a single sample in a study of cytomegalovirus exposure and HLA in healthy donors. Researchers ran the PCR with 60 Vbeta and 13 Jbeta primers. Profiling relied on immunoSEQ multiplex PCR, and the TCRdb table lists in-frame clones only, not all of them. The data show approximately 150,000 clones, roughly 80% seen once. What was sequenced was PBMCs. The receptors were gathered from a female donor in good health and CMV-seronegative.

V and J are TRBV5-1 and TRBJ2-1; the D is unclear. In germline, CDR1 is SGHRS, CDR2 YFSETQ. Trimming took 0 bases from V and 7 from J, leaving 11 bases between them. This CDR3 spans 14 amino acids. This CDR3 is CASSLVIGLNEQFF. In DNA form, the CDR3 reads TGCGCCAGCAGCTTGGTCATCGGGTTGAATGAGCAGTTCTTC.

The chain recombines TRBV30 with TRBJ1-5; 12 bases align to TRBD1. The V and J ends lost 1 base and 7 bases, in that order; junction bases with no gene match: 5. This CDR3 comprises 15 residues. Germline-derived CDR1 and CDR2 are GTSNPN and SVGIG (reference sequence). CDR3 DNA sequence: TGTGCCTGGAGTGAAGGGACAGGGGGCGGGCAGCCCCAGCATTTT. Protein sequence: CAWSEGTGGGQPQHF.

This clone was seen more than once but under ten times. The genes are TRBV5-6 and TRBJ2-1; maybe TRBD2 (6 bases). V was pared by 5 bases and J by 10 bases, with 19 bases between. The CDR3 has 14 amino acids. Germline V gene lookup returns CDR1 SGHDT and CDR2 YYEEEE. Written as DNA, the CDR3 is TGTGCCAGCAGTCGGAGGGGCTCCCTTAGGGAGCAGTTCTTC. Its protein product is CASSRRGSLREQFF.

This clone was observed a handful of times. The V gene is TRBV10-3, the J gene TRBJ1-6; 7 bases match TRBD1. The CDR3 spans 14 residues. The V and J ends lost 6 bases and 7 bases, in that order; junction bases with no gene match: 6. Germline CDR1 ENHRY, CDR2 SYGVKD. CDR3 DNA sequence: TGTGCCATCAGAGGGGGCAGGGACAATTCACCCCTCCACTTT. It is translated as CAIRGGRDNSPLHF.

A single count supports this clone. The V and J genes are TRBV28 and TRBJ2-1, with TRBD2 matching over 16 bases. There are 19 residues in the CDR3. J gave up 4 bases and V 1 base, and 7 bases lay outside the gene matches. CDR1 MDHEN and CDR2 SYDVKM come from the germline V gene. The CDR3 protein is CASSLSTGLAGGYYNEQFF. The CDR3 DNA is TGTGCCAGCAGTTTATCCACGGGACTAGCGGGGGGGTATTACAATGAGCAGTTCTTC.

The chain combines TRBV4-1 with TRBJ2-7; TRBD2 aligns across 9 bases. The junction had 8 bases not matched to a gene; V was cut back by 1 base and J by 4 bases. This CDR3 region has 16 residues. The germline gives CDR1 MGHRA, CDR2 YSYEKL. The CDR3 coding sequence is TGCGCCAGCAGCCAAGTTGGTAGACTAGCGGTTTACGAGCAGTACTTC. Residues: CASSQVGRLAVYEQYF.

J is TRBJ1-1 and V is TRBV5-1; D remains ambiguous. Germline CDR1 reads SGHRS; CDR2 reads YFSETQ. Trimming took 3 bases from V and 8 from J, leaving 20 bases between them. This CDR3 comprises 15 residues. CDR3 sequence: CASSSRAGGVGEAFF. The CDR3 bases are TGCGCCAGCAGCTCAAGGGCAGGAGGAGTAGGCGAAGCTTTCTTT.

The CDR3 loop is CASSLSPRMNTEAFF. The CDR3 nucleotides read TGTGCCAGCAGTTTAAGTCCGAGAATGAACACTGAAGCTTTCTTT. The chain links TRBV28 to TRBJ1-1, with unresolved D. This CDR3 region has 15 residues. Germline lookup yields CDR1 MDHEN and CDR2 SYDVKM. Trimming cost V 2 bases and J 0 bases, with 10 bases left between them.

The J gene is TRBJ2-2, the V gene TRBV7-9; the match to TRBD2 covers 14 bases. The CDR3 consists of 18 residues. The germline V gene has CDR1 SEHNR and CDR2 FQNEAQ (reference sequence). The junction had 7 bases not matched to a gene; V was cut back by 0 bases and J by 7 bases. The CDR3 DNA reads as TGTGCCAGCAGCTTAGCGATGTCGACTAGCGGGAGGGGCGGGGAGCTGTTTTTT. Its translation is CASSLAMSTSGRGGELFF.

This clone was seen only a few times. The J gene is TRBJ2-7, the V gene TRBV10-2; TRBD1 matches 7 bases. The CDR3 is 13 amino acids. Trimming cost V 0 bases and J 10 bases; bases outside gene matches: 6. The germline CDR1 and CDR2 sequences are WSHSY and SAAADI. CDR3 residues: CASSESRGLFQYF. The CDR3 DNA sequence: TGCGCCAGCAGTGAGTCGAGGGGGCTTTTTCAGTACTTC.

The J gene is TRBJ2-3, the V gene TRBV19, with a possible D match to TRBD2 (5 bases). Trimming left V 4 bases short and J 3 bases short, with 20 bases between. The germline CDR1 and CDR2 sequences are LNHDA and SQIVND (reference sequence). The CDR3 runs 17 residues. CDR3 sequence: CASSTGPGGFRTDTQYF. The DNA for the CDR3 is TGTGCCAGTAGTACCGGACCCGGAGGTTTTCGGACAGATACGCAGTATTTT.

The V call is TRBV2, the J call TRBJ1-1, with TRBD1 matching 8 bases. The CDR3 is made up of 12 amino acids. Germline V gene sequence: CDR1 SNHLY, CDR2 FYNNEI. J gave up 5 bases and V 10 bases, and 6 bases lay outside the gene matches. The CDR3 sequence: CAKLTGGTEAFF. The CDR3 nucleotides are TGTGCCAAACTTACAGGGGGAACTGAAGCTTTCTTT. Filled out from reference TRBV2 and TRBJ1-1, the complete variable domain reads EPEVTQTPSHQVTQMGQEVILRCVPISNHLYFYWYRQILGQKVEFLVSFYNNEISEKSEIFDDQFSVERPDGSNFTLKIRSTKLEDSAMYFCAKLTGGTEAFFGQGTRLTVV.

The chain is built from TRBV7-6 and TRBJ2-2; D is perhaps TRBD2 (6 bases). CDR1 and CDR2 from the germline V gene are SGHVS and FNYEAQ. Trimming left V 1 base short and J 7 bases short, with 16 bases between. CDR3 length: 16 residues. The CDR3 spells CASSLVPRAGIGELFF. In DNA form, the CDR3 reads TGTGCCAGCAGCTTAGTGCCCAGGGCGGGGATCGGGGAGCTGTTTTTT.

V usage is TRBV7-9 and J usage is TRBJ2-2; the match to TRBD2 covers 7 bases. V was pared by 5 bases and J by 4 bases, with 4 bases of the junction left unmatched. Germline V lookup: CDR1 SEHNR, CDR2 FQNEAQ (reference sequence). This CDR3 spans 14 amino acids. CDR3 in DNA: TGTGCCAGCAGCACCCTAGCGGCCACCGGGGAGCTGTTTTTT. Amino acids: CASSTLAATGELFF.

This chain joins TRBV5-1 and TRBJ2-5; D remains unclear. The CDR3 has 13 amino acids. The germline gives CDR1 SGHRS, CDR2 YFSETQ. Trimming removed 0 bases at V and 1 base at J, with 4 bases between. The CDR3 sequence is CASSLGAQETQYF. CDR3 bases: TGCGCCAGCAGCTTGGGGGCCCAAGAGACCCAGTACTTC.

The gene calls are TRBV9 and TRBJ1-4; 12 bases map to TRBD1. V gave up 2 bases and J gave up 8 bases; unmatched junction bases: 4. The germline V gene has CDR1 SGDLS and CDR2 YYNGEE. The CDR3 has 15 residues. CDR3 loop: CASSVGQGAAEKLFF. The DNA for the CDR3 is TGTGCCAGCAGCGTGGGACAGGGGGCGGCGGAAAAACTGTTTTTT.

V is TRBV19 and J is TRBJ1-5; no clear D. The germline V gene has CDR1 LNHDA and CDR2 SQIVND (reference sequence). The CDR3 contains 18 residues. V was clipped by 5 bases and J by 2 bases, with 22 bases between them. The CDR3 region is CASSSRGRSSVGNQPQHF. DNA of the CDR3: TGTGCCAGTAGTTCCCGAGGTCGGTCCTCCGTTGGCAATCAGCCCCAGCATTTT.